The rows below give T cell receptor beta chains drawn from one sample of a study of T cell responses to AZD1222 COVID-19 vaccine. TCRdb keeps only in-frame clones here, not all; method: immunoSEQ multiplex PCR. In the table there are 110,000 to 150,000 clones, around 85% of which are singletons. The input for sequencing was peripheral blood, taken on day 0 of AZD1222 vaccination. These receptors were obtained from an adult in good health. Both conserved end residues are trimmed from each CDR3.

V: TRBV6-4; J: TRBJ2-3; CDR3: ASSDSAAADTQY
V: TRBV28; J: TRBJ1-1; CDR3: ASLFDTEAF
V: TRBV4-1; J: TRBJ2-1; CDR3: ASSPVGYNEQF
V: TRBV9; J: TRBJ1-2; CDR3: ASSVGEANYGYT
V: TRBV7-2; J: TRBJ2-3; CDR3: ASSSLAGTGSTDTQY
V: TRBV11-3; J: TRBJ2-3; CDR3: ASSFTLGDTQY
V: TRBV4-1; J: TRBJ1-5; CDR3: ASSQEGSGTGGRQPQH
V: TRBV5-6; J: TRBJ1-3; CDR3: ASSLAGAGNTIY
V: TRBV3-1/TRBV3-2; J: TRBJ2-3; CDR3: ASSRSGPGDTQY
V: TRBV19; J: TRBJ1-2; CDR3: ASSPLYT
V: TRBV11-2; J: TRBJ2-4; CDR3: ASSLSGTENIQY
V: TRBV19; J: TRBJ2-1; CDR3: ASSIGQRGNEQF
V: TRBV5-1; J: TRBJ2-3; CDR3: ASTSRTSGRGSTDTQY
V: TRBV6-4; J: TRBJ2-7; CDR3: ASTNGRLAGEQY
V: TRBV16; J: TRBJ1-5; CDR3: ASSQIVTRSNQPQH
V: TRBV5-4; J: TRBJ1-5; CDR3: ASSPGQGAGQPQH
V: TRBV28; J: TRBJ1-1; CDR3: ASSYQHTEAF
V: TRBV5-1; J: TRBJ2-5; CDR3: ASSLGLAVQETQY
V: TRBV10-1; J: TRBJ1-2; CDR3: ASSESRGPHGYT
V: TRBV19; J: TRBJ1-4; CDR3: ASRDVGFIGEKLF
V: TRBV3-1/TRBV3-2; J: TRBJ2-7; CDR3: ASSYPGTAREQY
V: TRBV7-9; J: TRBJ2-1; CDR3: ASSPGGGRAIREQF
V: TRBV27; J: TRBJ2-5; CDR3: ASTWAGGETQY
V: TRBV5-1; J: TRBJ2-4; CDR3: ASSLGPGAEGAKNIQY
V: TRBV27; J: TRBJ2-3; CDR3: ASRYLTGAFTDTQY
V: TRBV6-5; J: TRBJ1-3; CDR3: ASRPTDPGNTIY
V: TRBV14; J: TRBJ1-2; CDR3: ASSQEWHRDRRKVNYGYT
V: TRBV5-1; J: TRBJ2-7; CDR3: ASSPGPSSYEQY
V: TRBV18; J: TRBJ2-7; CDR3: ASSRYQGDEQY